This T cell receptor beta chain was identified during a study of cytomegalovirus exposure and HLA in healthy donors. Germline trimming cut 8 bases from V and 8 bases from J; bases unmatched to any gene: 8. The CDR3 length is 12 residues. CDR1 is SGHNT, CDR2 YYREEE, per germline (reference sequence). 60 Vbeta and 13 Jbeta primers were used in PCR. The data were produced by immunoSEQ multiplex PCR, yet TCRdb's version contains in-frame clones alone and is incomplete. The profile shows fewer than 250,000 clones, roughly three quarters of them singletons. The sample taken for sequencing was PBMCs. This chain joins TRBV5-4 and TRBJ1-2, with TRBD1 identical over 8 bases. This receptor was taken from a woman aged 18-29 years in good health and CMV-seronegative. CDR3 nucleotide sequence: TGTGCCAGTGGGGACAGGCCCAGGGGCTACACCTTC. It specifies CASGDRPRGYTF.